The source of this T cell receptor (beta chain) is a study of blood T cell repertoires in COVID-19. For the study at large: The cDNA or gDNA used as material had been derived from T cells, B-cell-depleted T cells, or PBMCs.

Measured with immunoSEQ multiplex PCR; TCRdb has only the in-frame clones, and not every one. The data contain some 330,000 clones, 83% of them singletons. J gave up 6 bases and V 9 bases, and 9 bases lay outside the gene matches. This CDR3 spans 14 amino acids. In germline, CDR1 is LNHDA, CDR2 SQIVND (reference sequence). Participants were aged about 18 to 90 years from about two dozen US areas. Clinical histories supplied by participants themselves formed the basis of cohort assignment. This TCR was sampled from a woman aged 50 to 60 who had recovered from COVID-19. What was sequenced was PBMCs or T cells enriched from blood (not recorded which). The chain employs TRBV19 and TRBJ2-2; TRBD2 aligns across 8 bases. The CDR3, as DNA: TGTGCCAGCGCGCCGGGACTAGACCCCGGGGAGCTGTTTTTT. It encodes CASAPGLDPGELFF. Looking up the rest from reference TRBV19 and TRBJ2-2 gives the full variable domain: DGGITQSPKYLFRKEGQNVTLSCEQNLNHDAMYWYRQDPGQGLRLIYYSQIVNDFQKGDIAEGYSVSREKKESFPLTVTSAQKNPTAFYLCASAPGLDPGELFFGEGSRLTVL.